In its sample, the clone carrying this T cell receptor beta chain was seen once. The data derive from a study of blood T cell repertoires in COVID-19. Study summary: The United States, Italy and Spain were the sources of the acute and convalescent COVID-19 samples. T cells, B-cell-depleted T cells, or PBMCs supplied cDNA or gDNA.

Data came from immunoSEQ multiplex PCR; TCRdb stores just in-frame clones and leaves some out. The sample shows 150,000 to 200,000 clones, 80% to 90% of them seen only once. This CDR3 is built from 14 residues. Unmatched junction bases numbered 15, after V lost 11 bases and J lost 8 bases. CDR1 ENHRY and CDR2 SYGVKD come from the germline V gene. The TCR originated in a human donor with active or convalescent COVID-19. The donor label of this sample is uncertain. This chain joins TRBV10-3 and TRBJ1-2, with 9 bases matching TRBD1. The sequenced sample consisted of peripheral blood. The CDR3 DNA is TGTGCCGCGCGACAGGGGGAAAATCGAGTGGGCTACACCTTC. Amino acids: CAARQGENRVGYTF.